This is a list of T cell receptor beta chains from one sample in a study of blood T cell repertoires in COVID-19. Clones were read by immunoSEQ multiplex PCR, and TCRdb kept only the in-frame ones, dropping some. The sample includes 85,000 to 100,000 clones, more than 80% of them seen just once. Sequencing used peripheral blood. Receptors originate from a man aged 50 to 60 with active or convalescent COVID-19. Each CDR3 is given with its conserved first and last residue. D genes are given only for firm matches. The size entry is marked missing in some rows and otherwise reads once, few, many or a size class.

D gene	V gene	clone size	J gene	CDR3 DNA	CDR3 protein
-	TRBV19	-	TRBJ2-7	TGTGCCAGTAGTATAGGACCAGGCTACGAGCAGTACTTC	CASSIGPGYEQYF
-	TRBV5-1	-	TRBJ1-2	TGCGCCAGCAGCGACTCCTCGGGGAGCCATGGCTACACCTTC	CASSDSSGSHGYTF
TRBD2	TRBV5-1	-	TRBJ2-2	TGCGCCAGCAGCACGGGACTAGCGGGGGGATTTACCGGGGAGCTGTTTTTT	CASSTGLAGGFTGELFF
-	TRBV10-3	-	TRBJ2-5	TGTGCCATCAGTGAGCCACGGGAGACCCAGTACTTC	CAISEPRETQYF
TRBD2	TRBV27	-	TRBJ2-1	TGTGCCAGCAGTCCTTACCTAGCGGGAGTGACCAATGAGCAGTTCTTC	CASSPYLAGVTNEQFF
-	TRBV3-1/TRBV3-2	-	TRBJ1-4	TGTGCCAGCAGCCAAGTGTTTGGGGGCACAACTAATGAAAAACTGTTTTTT	CASSQVFGGTTNEKLFF
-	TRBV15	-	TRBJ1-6	TGTGCCACCAGCAGAGAACAGGGCCACCCATATAATTCACCCCTCCACTTT	CATSREQGHPYNSPLHF
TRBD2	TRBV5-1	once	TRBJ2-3	TGCGCCAGCAGCCCCGATAAGAGCGGGGGCCATTTTCGGACGCAGTATTTT	CASSPDKSGGHFRTQYF
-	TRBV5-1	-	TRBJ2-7	TGCGCCAGCAGTCTCGCCCTGGCAGGCGCGAGCGAGCAGTACTTC	CASSLALAGASEQYF
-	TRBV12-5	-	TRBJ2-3	TGTGCTAGTGGTTTGGAGGGGGGGTCAGATACGCAGTATTTT	CASGLEGGSDTQYF
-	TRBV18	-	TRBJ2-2	TGTGCCAGCTCACCCCGAGAGGGCGGGGAGCTGTTTTTT	CASSPREGGELFF
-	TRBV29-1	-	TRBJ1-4	TGCAGCGCCCGGACTCCTCTCGGGGAAAAACTGTTTTTT	CSARTPLGEKLFF
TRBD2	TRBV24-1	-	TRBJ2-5	TGTGCCACCAGTGCCGGGGGGGGCCGAGAGACCCAGTACTTC	CATSAGGGRETQYF
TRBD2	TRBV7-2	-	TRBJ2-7	TGTGCCAGCAGCTTAGTCCTGTCCCAGCGGGGAGCTTACGAGCAGTACTTC	CASSLVLSQRGAYEQYF
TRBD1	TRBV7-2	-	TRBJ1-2	TGTGCCAGCAGCCCAGACAGGGGGGTGATCGTCTACACCTTC	CASSPDRGVIVYTF
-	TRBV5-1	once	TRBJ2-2	TGCGCCAGCAGCTTGGCCCTAGAAACCGGGGAGCTGTTTTTT	CASSLALETGELFF
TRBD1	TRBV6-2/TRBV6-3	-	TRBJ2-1	TGTGCCAGCAGTTCCGGGACAGGGACTATCCATGAGCAGTTCTTC	CASSSGTGTIHEQFF
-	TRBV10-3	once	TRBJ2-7	TGTGCCATCAGTGCGGGACAACCCTACGAGCAGTACTTC	CAISAGQPYEQYF
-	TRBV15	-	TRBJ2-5	TGTGCCACCAGCAGAGGTATCCGGGACCAAGAGACCCAGTACTTC	CATSRGIRDQETQYF
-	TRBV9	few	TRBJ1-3	TGTGCCAGCAGCTTGGGGGGCTCTGGAAACACCATATATTTT	CASSLGGSGNTIYF
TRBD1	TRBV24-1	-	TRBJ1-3	TGTGCCACCAGTAACCCGGGACAGGGGATCCTTGGAAACACCATATATTTT	CATSNPGQGILGNTIYF
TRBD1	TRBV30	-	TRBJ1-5	TGTGCCTGGAGCCGCGAATGGGACAGGGGGAATCAGCCCCAGCATTTT	CAWSREWDRGNQPQHF
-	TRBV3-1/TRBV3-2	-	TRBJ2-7	TGTGCCAGCGGAGGGGTTTTTGCCGAGCAGTACTTC	CASGGVFAEQYF
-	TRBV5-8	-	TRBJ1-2	TGTGCCAGCAGCTTGACAGGTTTGGAAGGCTACACCTTC	CASSLTGLEGYTF
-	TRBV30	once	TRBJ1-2	TGTGCCTGCTTAATGTTAAACTCTTCCTATGGCTACACCTTC	CACLMLNSSYGYTF
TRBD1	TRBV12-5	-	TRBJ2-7	TGTGCTAGTGGTTTGGCCGGGACAGGGGGCATGCCCACCTACGAGCAGTACTTC	CASGLAGTGGMPTYEQYF
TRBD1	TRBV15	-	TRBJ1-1	TGTGCCACCAGCAGAAGGACAGGGGAAGCTTTCTTT	CATSRRTGEAFF
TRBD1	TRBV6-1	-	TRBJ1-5	TGTGCCAGCAGTGAAGCCTCAGGGGGCGAACAGCCCCAGCATTTT	CASSEASGGEQPQHF
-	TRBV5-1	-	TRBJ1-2	TGCGCCAGCAGCTTGACAGGGACTAACTATGGCTACACCTTC	CASSLTGTNYGYTF
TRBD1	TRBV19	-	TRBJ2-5	TGTGCCAGTAGTATAGGAGGACAGGGGGGGAGAGAGACCCAGTACTTC	CASSIGGQGGRETQYF
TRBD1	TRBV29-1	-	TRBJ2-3	TGCAGCGTTGAAGGTCAGGGGGCAGATACGCAGTATTTT	CSVEGQGADTQYF
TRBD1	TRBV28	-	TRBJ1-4	TGTGCCATCCGCGACAGGGCTCGGGAAAAACTGTTTTTT	CAIRDRAREKLFF
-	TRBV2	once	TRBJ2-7	TGTGCCAGCAGTGATATGGACTACTCCTACGAGCAGTACTTC	CASSDMDYSYEQYF
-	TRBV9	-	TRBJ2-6	TGTGCCAGCAGGGGGGCAGGGATTACTGGGGCCAACGTCCTGACTTTC	CASRGAGITGANVLTF
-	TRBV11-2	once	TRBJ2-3	TGTGCCAGCAGCCGGACCTGGGACAAAATTCTGTATTTT	CASSRTWDKILYF
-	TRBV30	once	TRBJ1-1	TGTGCCTGGAGTGTATACCGGGAGGGTACTGAAGCTTTCTTT	CAWSVYREGTEAFF
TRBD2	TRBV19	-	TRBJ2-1	TGTGCCAGTAGTCCAGTTGCGGGACTAAAATACAATGAGCAGTTCTTC	CASSPVAGLKYNEQFF
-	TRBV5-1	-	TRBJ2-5	TGCGCCAGCAGCTTGTTCCCGACGGGGTCTCAAGAGACCCAGTACTTC	CASSLFPTGSQETQYF
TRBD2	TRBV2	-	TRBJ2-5	TGTGCCAGCAGTGATAGCGGGAGGTTGCAAGAGACCCAGTACTTC	CASSDSGRLQETQYF
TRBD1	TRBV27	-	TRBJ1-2	TGTGCCAGCAGTTTCCGGGACAGGGAAACTCTTCGGGGCTACACCTTC	CASSFRDRETLRGYTF
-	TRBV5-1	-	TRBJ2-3	TGCGCCAGCAGCCCCCTCAGGGAATCTGGTACGCAGTATTTT	CASSPLRESGTQYF
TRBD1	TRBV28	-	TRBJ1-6	TGTGCCAGCAGCACTTATGGGCAGGGGGAAGGGTTCCCCCTCCACTTT	CASSTYGQGEGFPLHF
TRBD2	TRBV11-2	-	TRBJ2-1	TGTGCCAGCAGCTCGACACTAGCGGGGATAGTAGGCAATGAGCAGTTCTTC	CASSSTLAGIVGNEQFF
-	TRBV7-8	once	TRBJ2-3	TGTGCCAGCAGCTTAGACAGACCCACAGATACGCAGTATTTT	CASSLDRPTDTQYF
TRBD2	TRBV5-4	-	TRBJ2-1	TGTGCCAGCAGCCTGCGTAGCGGGTCTTACAATGAGCAGTTCTTC	CASSLRSGSYNEQFF
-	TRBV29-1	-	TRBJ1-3	TGCAGCGCCGTGCCCGACAGAGCTGGAAACACCATATATTTT	CSAVPDRAGNTIYF
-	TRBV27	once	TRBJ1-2	TGTGCCAGCAGTTTAGGGCCCTCTTATGGCTACACCTTC	CASSLGPSYGYTF
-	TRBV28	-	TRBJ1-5	TGTGCCAGCAGTTTAAGCATCTTGCCCCAGCATTTT	CASSLSILPQHF
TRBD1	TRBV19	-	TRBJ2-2	TGTGCCAGTAGGAGCGGACAGGGGGGCGCCGGGGAGCTGTTTTTT	CASRSGQGGAGELFF
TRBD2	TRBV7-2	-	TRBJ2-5	TGTGCCAGCAGCTTTAGAGGGGTCCGGGGGGAGAGGGAGACCCAGTACTTC	CASSFRGVRGERETQYF
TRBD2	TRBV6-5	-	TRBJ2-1	TGTGCCAGCAGTTACTCGTCCGGGACTAACTACAATGAGCAGTTCTTC	CASSYSSGTNYNEQFF
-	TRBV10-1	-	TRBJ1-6	TGCGCCAGCAGTGAGTCGAGGACAGAAAATTCACCCCTCCACTTT	CASSESRTENSPLHF